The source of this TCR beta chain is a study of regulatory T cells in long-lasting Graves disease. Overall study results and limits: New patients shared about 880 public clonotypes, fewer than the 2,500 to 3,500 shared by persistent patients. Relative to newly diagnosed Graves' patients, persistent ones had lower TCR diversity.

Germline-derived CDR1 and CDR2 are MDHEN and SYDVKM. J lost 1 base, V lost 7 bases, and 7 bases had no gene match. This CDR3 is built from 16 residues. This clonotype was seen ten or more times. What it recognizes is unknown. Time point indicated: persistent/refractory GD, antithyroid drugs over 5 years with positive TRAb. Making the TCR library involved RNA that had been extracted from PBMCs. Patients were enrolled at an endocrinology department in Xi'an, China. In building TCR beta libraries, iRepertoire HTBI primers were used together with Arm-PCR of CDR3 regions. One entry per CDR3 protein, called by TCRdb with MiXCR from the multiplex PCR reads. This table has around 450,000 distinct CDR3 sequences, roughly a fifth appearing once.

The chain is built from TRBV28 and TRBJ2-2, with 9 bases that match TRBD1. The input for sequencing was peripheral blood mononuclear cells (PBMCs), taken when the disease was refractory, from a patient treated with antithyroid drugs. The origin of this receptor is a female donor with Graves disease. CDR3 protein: CASTTQGQGNTGELFF. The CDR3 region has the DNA TGTGCCAGCACTACGCAGGGACAGGGGAACACCGGGGAGCTGTTTTTT. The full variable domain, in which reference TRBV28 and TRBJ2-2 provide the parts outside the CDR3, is DVKVTQSSRYLVKRTGEKVFLECVQDMDHENMFWYRQDPGLGLRLIYFSYDVKMKEKGDIPEGYSVSREKKERFSLILESASTNQTSMYLCASTTQGQGNTGELFFGEGSRLTVL.